The sequence of this T cell receptor beta chain was determined in a study of T cells after yellow fever vaccination. TCRdb analysed the 5' RACE reads with MiXCR anew, one entry per CDR3 protein. The sample includes around 600,000 distinct CDR3 sequences, around 12% of them seen just once. Whole-study findings and limits: Most primary-vaccination clones recurred post-booster (around 95% CD4, around 86% CD8). Few clonotypes appeared in both CD4 and CD8 compartments.

The table lists this clonotype with a few counts. What it binds is not known. V lost 2 bases and J 2 bases, leaving 10 bases between the germline ends. The CDR3 spans 14 residues. Specimen: PBMCs, collected on the day of the yellow fever booster vaccination. The chain uses TRBV12-3 or TRBV12-4 and TRBJ2-7, with a tentative D call TRBD1 (5 bases). This TCR was sampled from a man between 25 and 39 years old who received the YFV17D yellow fever vaccine. CDR3 DNA: TGTGCCAGCAGTTTACAGGGTTTAACCTACGAGCAGTACTTC. Its translation is CASSLQGLTYEQYF.